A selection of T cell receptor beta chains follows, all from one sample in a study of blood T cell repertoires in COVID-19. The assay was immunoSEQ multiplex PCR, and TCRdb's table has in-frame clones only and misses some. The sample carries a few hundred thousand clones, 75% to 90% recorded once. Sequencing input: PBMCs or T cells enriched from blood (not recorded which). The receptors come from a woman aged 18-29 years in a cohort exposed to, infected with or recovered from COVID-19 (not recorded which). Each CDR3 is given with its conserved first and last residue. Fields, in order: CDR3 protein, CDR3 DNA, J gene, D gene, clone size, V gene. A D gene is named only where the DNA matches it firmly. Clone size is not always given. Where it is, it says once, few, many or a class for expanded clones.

CDR3: CASSLDLGLGYSPSGEAFF
DNA: TGTGCCAGCAGCTTAGATCTCGGCCTCGGATATAGCCCTTCTGGTGAAGCTTTCTTT
J: TRBJ1-1
D: .
size: .
V: TRBV11-3

CDR3: CASSYSGTAAEKLFF
DNA: TGTGCCAGCAGTTACTCTGGGACAGCCGCCGAAAAACTGTTTTTT
J: TRBJ1-4
D: TRBD1
size: .
V: TRBV6-5

CDR3: CASSLNVGQGAGETQYF
DNA: TGTGCCAGCAGCTTAAATGTTGGTCAGGGGGCTGGGGAGACCCAGTACTTC
J: TRBJ2-5
D: TRBD1
size: .
V: TRBV11-3

CDR3: CASSEAGGDHQPQHF
DNA: TGTGCCAGCAGTGAAGCTGGGGGGGATCATCAGCCCCAGCATTTT
J: TRBJ1-5
D: .
size: .
V: TRBV6-1

CDR3: CASSEETRWGAYEQYF
DNA: TGTGCCAGCAGTGAAGAAACCAGGTGGGGGGCCTACGAGCAGTACTTC
J: TRBJ2-7
D: .
size: .
V: TRBV6-1

CDR3: CASSLVGETQYF
DNA: TGTGCCAGCAGCTTGGTCGGGGAGACCCAGTACTTC
J: TRBJ2-5
D: .
size: .
V: TRBV5-8

CDR3: CASSFGGNTIYF
DNA: TGTGCCAGCAGTTTCGGGGGAAACACCATATATTTT
J: TRBJ1-3
D: .
size: .
V: TRBV28

CDR3: CASSPEAGGTYEQYF
DNA: TGTGCCAGCTCACCTGAAGCGGGAGGGACGTACGAGCAGTACTTC
J: TRBJ2-7
D: TRBD2
size: .
V: TRBV18

CDR3: CASSWGQERYTF
DNA: TGTGCCAGCAGCTGGGGACAAGAGCGCTACACCTTC
J: TRBJ1-2
D: .
size: .
V: TRBV7-9

CDR3: CASSPSLSLMREQYF
DNA: TGTGCCAGCTCCCCAAGTCTTAGCTTGATGAGGGAGCAGTACTTC
J: TRBJ2-7
D: .
size: .
V: TRBV18

CDR3: CASSPRASGGAGTDTQYF
DNA: TGTGCCAGTAGTCCTCGGGCTAGCGGGGGGGCGGGGACAGATACGCAGTATTTT
J: TRBJ2-3
D: TRBD2
size: .
V: TRBV19

CDR3: CASSLIRANTGELFF
DNA: TGTGCCAGCAGCTTAATCAGGGCGAACACCGGGGAGCTGTTTTTT
J: TRBJ2-2
D: .
size: .
V: TRBV7-8

CDR3: CASSPYSGTGGVAFF
DNA: TGTGCCAGCAGCCCATACTCCGGGACAGGGGGCGTAGCTTTCTTT
J: TRBJ1-1
D: TRBD1
size: once
V: TRBV6-5

CDR3: CASSPSRGGTNEKLFF
DNA: TGTGCCAGCAGCCCAAGTCGGGGGGGCACTAATGAAAAACTGTTTTTT
J: TRBJ1-4
D: .
size: .
V: TRBV7-9

CDR3: CASSLTGVRGNEKLFF
DNA: TGCGCCAGCAGCTTAACCGGGGTGCGGGGTAATGAAAAACTGTTTTTT
J: TRBJ1-4
D: .
size: .
V: TRBV5-1

CDR3: CASSSPTGSIGELFF
DNA: TGTGCCAGCAGTTCTCCGACAGGGTCTATTGGGGAGCTGTTTTTT
J: TRBJ2-2
D: TRBD1
size: .
V: TRBV28

CDR3: CASSSPLGTAQETQYF
DNA: TGTGCCAGCAGCTCCCCCCTAGGGACAGCGCAAGAGACCCAGTACTTC
J: TRBJ2-5
D: TRBD1
size: once
V: TRBV11-3

CDR3: CASSFTTGGAEAFF
DNA: TGTGCCAGCAGCTTTACGACCGGGGGGGCTGAAGCTTTCTTT
J: TRBJ1-1
D: .
size: .
V: TRBV11-2

CDR3: CATSDDGQGDYGYTF
DNA: TGTGCCACCAGTGATGACGGACAGGGGGACTATGGCTACACCTTC
J: TRBJ1-2
D: TRBD1
size: .
V: TRBV24-1

CDR3: CASSYWTGGHGYTF
DNA: TGTGCCAGCAGTTACTGGACAGGGGGCCATGGCTACACCTTC
J: TRBJ1-2
D: TRBD1
size: .
V: TRBV6-5

CDR3: CASRPGTMNTEAFF
DNA: TGTGCCAGCAGACCTGGGACAATGAACACTGAAGCTTTCTTT
J: TRBJ1-1
D: .
size: .
V: TRBV28

CDR3: CASSLDLAAYYEQYF
DNA: TGTGCCAGCAGCTTGGATCTAGCGGCTTACTACGAGCAGTACTTC
J: TRBJ2-7
D: TRBD2
size: .
V: TRBV5-4

CDR3: CASSRSRGHENTEAFF
DNA: TGCGCCAGCAGTCGATCCAGGGGTCACGAGAACACTGAAGCTTTCTTT
J: TRBJ1-1
D: .
size: .
V: TRBV23-1

CDR3: CASSSQEEAWFYGYTF
DNA: TGTGCCAGCAGCTCGCAGGAGGAAGCTTGGTTCTATGGCTACACCTTC
J: TRBJ1-2
D: .
size: .
V: TRBV5-5

CDR3: CASSPIQAKLEAFF
DNA: TGTGCCAGCAGCCCAATACAGGCTAAACTGGAAGCTTTCTTT
J: TRBJ1-1
D: .
size: .
V: TRBV11-2

CDR3: CASRSLNGNTEAFF
DNA: TGTGCCAGCAGATCACTAAATGGGAACACTGAAGCTTTCTTT
J: TRBJ1-1
D: .
size: .
V: TRBV6-4

CDR3: CASKPGADTGELFF
DNA: TGTGCCAGTAAACCGGGAGCGGACACCGGGGAGCTGTTTTTT
J: TRBJ2-2
D: .
size: .
V: TRBV19

CDR3: CASTETGYEKLFF
DNA: TGTGCCAGTACCGAAACAGGGTACGAAAAACTGTTTTTT
J: TRBJ1-4
D: .
size: .
V: TRBV19

CDR3: CASSSRQGSQETQYF
DNA: TGTGCCAGCAGTTCTCGACAGGGGTCACAAGAGACCCAGTACTTC
J: TRBJ2-5
D: TRBD1
size: once
V: TRBV28

CDR3: CASSWVPGQGNYTF
DNA: TGTGCCAGCAGCTGGGTACCGGGACAGGGTAACTACACCTTC
J: TRBJ1-2
D: TRBD1
size: .
V: TRBV7-3

CDR3: CASSDTRWGDYGYTF
DNA: TGTGCCAGCAGTGACACTCGGTGGGGAGACTATGGCTACACCTTC
J: TRBJ1-2
D: .
size: .
V: TRBV6-1

CDR3: CASSSQDADTQYF
DNA: TGCGCCAGCAGCTCACAGGACGCAGATACGCAGTATTTT
J: TRBJ2-3
D: .
size: .
V: TRBV5-1

CDR3: CASSPGTPYGYTF
DNA: TGTGCCAGCAGCCCCGGGACACCCTATGGCTACACCTTC
J: TRBJ1-2
D: .
size: .
V: TRBV11-2

CDR3: CASRGQAGQPQHF
DNA: TGTGCCAGCAGGGGACAGGCGGGCCAGCCCCAGCATTTT
J: TRBJ1-5
D: TRBD1
size: .
V: TRBV25-1

CDR3: CASSKDRADEKLFF
DNA: TGTGCCAGCAGTAAGGACAGGGCGGATGAAAAACTGTTTTTT
J: TRBJ1-4
D: TRBD1
size: .
V: TRBV6-5

CDR3: CAAGQVIRGGYTF
DNA: TGTGCCGCCGGACAGGTTATAAGGGGTGGCTACACCTTC
J: TRBJ1-2
D: TRBD1
size: .
V: TRBV6-6